This T cell receptor beta chain stems from a study of T-cell memory formation after mild COVID-19. The study, taken as a whole, reports: Contracting clones, day 15 to 85, had balanced CD4/CD8, and later expanders favored CD4+. The finding that pre-infection memory included some responding clones suggested that cross-reactive memory joined. Contracting clones localized mainly to CM and EM when CD4+ and mainly to EMRA when CD8+.

The V gene lost 6 bases and the J gene lost 3 bases, with 14 bases spanning the gap. Germline assignment: CDR1 DFQATT and CDR2 SNEGSKA (reference sequence). This CDR3 spans 14 amino acids. As to this clonotype: What it binds is not known.

UMIs and sample barcodes were carried by the TCR alpha and TCR beta cDNA libraries that 5'RACE produced using constant-segment primers. MiXCR, applied by TCRdb to the 5' RACE reads, yields one record per CDR3 protein. The data show roughly 240,000 distinct CDR3 sequences, roughly 15% seen once. Sequences were obtained from PBMCs or a T cell subset sorted from them (not recorded which). This clonotype was obtained from a young man who had mild COVID-19 (a few samples of this study predate the infection). Cell type and time point are not known. This chain links TRBV20-1 with TRBJ2-2; D might be TRBD2 (5 bases). CDR3 coding DNA: TGCAGTGCCCCCTCTGAAGCGGACACCGGGGAGCTGTTTTTT. As protein: CSAPSEADTGELFF.